These 17 T cell receptor beta chains originate from one sample sequenced in a study of blood T cell repertoires in COVID-19. Libraries were prepared by immunoSEQ multiplex PCR; TCRdb keeps only in-frame clonotypes and omits some of them. Of 300,000 to 400,000 clones in the sample, 75% to 90% were seen once. Sample: PBMCs or T cells enriched from blood (not recorded which). The receptors come from a woman aged 25 to 39 who had been exposed to COVID-19.

The genes are TRBV3-1 (or the pseudogene TRBV3-2) and TRBJ2-7; TRBD2 aligns across 8 bases. This CDR3 has 16 amino acids. V shed 5 bases and J 0 bases; nucleotides not matched to a gene: 9. Germline V gives CDR1 LGHDT, CDR2 YNNKEL (reference sequence). The CDR3 protein is CASSFGGATSSYEQYF. Here the CDR3 DNA reads TGTGCCAGCAGCTTCGGGGGGGCCACGAGCTCCTACGAGCAGTACTTC.

The rearrangement uses TRBV15 and TRBJ2-7; D perhaps matches TRBD2 (6 bases). This CDR3 region has 15 residues. The germline V and J ends were trimmed by 0 bases and 0 bases, with 9 bases remaining between them. CDR1 LNHNV and CDR2 YYDKDF come from the germline V gene (reference sequence). The CDR3 loop is CATSREGLYSYEQYF. CDR3 nucleotide sequence: TGTGCCACCAGCAGAGAGGGACTTTACTCCTACGAGCAGTACTTC.

This clone was seen just once. The chain recombines TRBV4-1 with TRBJ2-4; TRBD2 aligns across 7 bases. Germline values: CDR1 MGHRA, CDR2 YSYEKL. Germline trimming cut 4 bases from V and 1 base from J; bases unmatched to any gene: 10. The CDR3 is 17 residues long. CDR3 bases: TGCGCCAGCAGCCCCAGGGACCTAGCGGAGGCCAAAAACATTCAGTACTTC. Its protein product is CASSPRDLAEAKNIQYF.

This rearrangement joins TRBV6-5 to TRBJ2-1; 9 bases are shared with TRBD1. Germline V CDR1 and CDR2: MNHEY, SVGAGI. CDR3 length: 15 residues. V lost 6 bases to trimming and J lost 6 bases; unmatched junction nucleotides: 9. This chain's CDR3 is CASSSRDRAFNEQFF. In nucleotides, the CDR3 is TGTGCCAGCAGCTCCCGGGACAGGGCATTCAATGAGCAGTTCTTC.

This clone was seen only a few times. Other DNA sequences from this sample encode an identical CDR3 as well. V gene TRBV28 combines with J gene TRBJ2-7; the D is unclear. The V gene lost 2 bases and the J gene lost 4 bases, with 3 bases spanning the gap. The CDR3 is 11 residues long. Looked up from germline, CDR1 is MDHEN and CDR2 is SYDVKM. CDR3 bases: TGTGCCAGCAGTTTACGGTACGAGCAGTACTTC. Its translation: CASSLRYEQYF.

This rearrangement joins TRBV5-1 to TRBJ1-1; D ambiguous. The CDR3 loop spans 13 amino acids. V gave up 4 bases and J gave up 0 bases, with 7 bases separating them. From germline, CDR1 is SGHRS and CDR2 YFSETQ. CDR3 loop: CASSRILNTEAFF. CDR3 DNA: TGCGCCAGCAGCCGTATTCTGAACACTGAAGCTTTCTTT. The complete variable domain, with remaining parts taken from reference TRBV5-1 and TRBJ1-1, reads KAGVTQTPRYLIKTRGQQVTLSCSPISGHRSVSWYQQTPGQGLQFLFEYFSETQRNKGNFPGRFSGRQFSNSRSEMNVSTLELGDSALYLCASSRILNTEAFFGQGTRLTVV.

In its sample, this clone was seen a few times. The V gene is TRBV5-6, the J gene TRBJ1-1; TRBD1 matches at 7 bases. CDR1 is SGHDT, CDR2 YYEEEE, per germline. CDR3 length equals 15 residues. V was pared by 9 bases and J by 5 bases, with 16 bases of the junction left unmatched. The CDR3 loop reads CATYGRQGMGTEAFF. DNA for the CDR3: TGTGCCACCTATGGTCGACAGGGTATGGGAACTGAAGCTTTCTTT.

The chain recombines TRBV9 with TRBJ1-3, with D hard to call. The length of the CDR3 is 15 residues. V shed 3 bases and J shed 9 bases, with 19 bases lying between them. The V gene's germline CDR1 is SGDLS and CDR2 YYNGEE. The CDR3 bases are TGTGCCAGCAGCGGTAAGCCCCCTGCGCCCGCCACCATATATTTT. Amino acids: CASSGKPPAPATIYF.

The J gene is TRBJ2-7, the V gene TRBV9; 10 nucleotides align to TRBD2. The trim removed 3 bases at V and 0 bases at J, leaving 3 bases unmatched. Germline lookup yields CDR1 SGDLS and CDR2 YYNGEE. This CDR3 is 15 amino acids long. The CDR3 here is CASSAGLAVSYEQYF. The DNA for the CDR3 is TGTGCCAGCAGCGCCGGACTAGCGGTCTCCTACGAGCAGTACTTC.

The chain couples TRBV13 to TRBJ2-1; D is uncertain. There are 11 residues in the CDR3. V was clipped by 5 bases and J by 5 bases, with 4 bases between them. CDR1 and CDR2 from the germline V gene are PRHDT and FYEKMQ (reference sequence). The chain's CDR3 is CASSRDNEQFF. The CDR3 nucleotides read TGTGCCAGCAGCCGCGACAATGAGCAGTTCTTC.

This chain uses TRBV11-2 with TRBJ2-7, with unresolved D. With 0 bases removed from V and 3 bases from J, the gap between germline ends came to 15 bases. The CDR3 consists of 16 residues. In germline, CDR1 is SGHAT, CDR2 FQNNGV. For the CDR3, the DNA is TGTGCCAGCAGCTTAGAACGTGCCCTAGTCCGCTACGAGCAGTACTTC. Translating gives CASSLERALVRYEQYF.

This sequence joins TRBV5-1 and TRBJ2-3; 16 bases fit TRBD2. The CDR3 covers 17 residues. V shed 4 bases, J shed 3 bases, and the junction held 5 bases outside the gene matches. The germline CDR1 and CDR2 sequences are SGHRS and YFSETQ. In nucleotides, the CDR3 is TGCGCCAGCAGCCCGGGACTAGCGGGGGGGCCGACAGATACGCAGTATTTT. This codes for CASSPGLAGGPTDTQYF.

The rearrangement uses TRBV21-1 and TRBJ2-1; the D segment call TRBD1 is taken from the table without a DNA check. TRBV21-1 is an annotated pseudogene. This CDR3 is 16 amino acids long. The CDR3 loop reads CASSGHRGLTYNEQFF. The CDR3 DNA is TGTGCCAGCAGCGGTCACAGGGGCTTGACCTACAATGAGCAGTTCTTC.

The J gene is TRBJ2-5, the V gene TRBV5-1; D unresolved. The V gene lost 6 bases and the J gene lost 0 bases, with 15 bases spanning the gap. Germline V gene lookup returns CDR1 SGHRS and CDR2 YFSETQ. This CDR3 has 15 amino acids. Here the CDR3 reads CASTSEWADQETQYF. CDR3 nucleotide sequence: TGCGCCAGCACCTCGGAATGGGCAGACCAAGAGACCCAGTACTTC.

The J gene is TRBJ1-6, the V gene TRBV6-5; TRBD1 might be the D (5 bases). Trimming shortened V by 4 bases and J by 0 bases, and 10 bases separated the two germline ends. This CDR3 has 16 residues. Germline V gives CDR1 MNHEY, CDR2 SVGAGI. In DNA, the CDR3 is TGTGCCAGCAGTTCCGGAGGGGCCTCCTATAATTCACCCCTCCACTTT. The encoded protein is CASSSGGASYNSPLHF.

The chain is built from TRBV7-2 and TRBJ2-2; 8 positions agree with TRBD1. CDR1 and CDR2 (germline): SGHTA, FQGNSA. The V segment lost 3 bases and the J segment 5 bases; nucleotides outside the gene matches: 5. The length of the CDR3 is 15 residues. The CDR3: CASSFRRGPTGELFF. DNA of the CDR3: TGTGCCAGCAGCTTCCGCAGGGGGCCGACCGGGGAGCTGTTTTTT.

Written as DNA, the CDR3 is TGCGCCAGCAGCCCTCTAAGCGCTAGCGGATACGAGCAGTACTTC. Its protein is CASSPLSASGYEQYF. The rearrangement links TRBV4-1 to TRBJ2-7; 7 bases map to TRBD2. Germline CDR1 MGHRA, CDR2 YSYEKL. This CDR3 is 15 amino acids long. The V segment lost 4 bases and the J segment 4 bases; nucleotides outside the gene matches: 10.